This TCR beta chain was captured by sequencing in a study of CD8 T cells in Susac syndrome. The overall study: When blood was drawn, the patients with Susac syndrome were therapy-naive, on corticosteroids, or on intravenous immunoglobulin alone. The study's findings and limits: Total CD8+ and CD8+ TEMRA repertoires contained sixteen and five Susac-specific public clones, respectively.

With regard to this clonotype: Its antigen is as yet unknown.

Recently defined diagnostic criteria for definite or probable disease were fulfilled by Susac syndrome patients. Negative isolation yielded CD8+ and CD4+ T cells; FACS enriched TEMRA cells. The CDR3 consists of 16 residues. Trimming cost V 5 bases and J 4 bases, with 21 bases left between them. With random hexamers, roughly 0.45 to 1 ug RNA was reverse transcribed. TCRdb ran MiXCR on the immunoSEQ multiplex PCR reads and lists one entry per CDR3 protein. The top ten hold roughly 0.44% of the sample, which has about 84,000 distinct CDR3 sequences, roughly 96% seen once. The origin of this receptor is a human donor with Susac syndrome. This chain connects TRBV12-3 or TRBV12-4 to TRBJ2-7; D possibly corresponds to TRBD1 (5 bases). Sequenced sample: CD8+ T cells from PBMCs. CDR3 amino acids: CASSTSSGPQRYEQYF. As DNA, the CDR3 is TGTGCCAGCAGTACCAGCTCAGGGCCCCAGAGGTACGAGCAGTACTTC.